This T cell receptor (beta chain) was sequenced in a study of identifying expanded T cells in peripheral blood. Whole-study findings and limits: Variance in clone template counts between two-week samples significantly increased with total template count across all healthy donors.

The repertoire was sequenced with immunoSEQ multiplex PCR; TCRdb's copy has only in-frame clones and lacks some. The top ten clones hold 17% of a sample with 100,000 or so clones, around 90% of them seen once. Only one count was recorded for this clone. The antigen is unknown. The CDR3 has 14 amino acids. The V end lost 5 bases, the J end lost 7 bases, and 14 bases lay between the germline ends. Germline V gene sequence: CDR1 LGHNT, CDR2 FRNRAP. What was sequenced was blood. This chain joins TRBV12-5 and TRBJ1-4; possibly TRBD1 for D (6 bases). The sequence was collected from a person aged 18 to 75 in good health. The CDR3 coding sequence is TGTGCTAGTGGTCAGGGTTGGGGGCGTGAAAAACTGTTTTTT. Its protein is CASGQGWGREKLFF.